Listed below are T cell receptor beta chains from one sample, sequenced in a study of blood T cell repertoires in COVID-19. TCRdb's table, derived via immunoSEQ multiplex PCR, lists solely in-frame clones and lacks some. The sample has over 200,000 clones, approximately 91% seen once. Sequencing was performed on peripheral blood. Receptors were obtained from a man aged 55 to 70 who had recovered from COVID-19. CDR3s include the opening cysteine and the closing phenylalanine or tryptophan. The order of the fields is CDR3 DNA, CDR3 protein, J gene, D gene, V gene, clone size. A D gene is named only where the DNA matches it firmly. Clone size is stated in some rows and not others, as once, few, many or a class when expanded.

CDR3nt: TGTGCCATACAGGGGTCCTATGGCTACACCTTC; CDR3aa: CAIQGSYGYTF; j_gene: TRBJ1-2; d_gene: TRBD1; v_gene: TRBV10-3; abundance: once
CDR3nt: TGCGCCAGCAGCCAAGGGATACAGTTAAATCAGCCCCAGCATTTT; CDR3aa: CASSQGIQLNQPQHF; j_gene: TRBJ1-5; d_gene: .; v_gene: TRBV4-1; abundance: .
CDR3nt: TGTGCCAGCCGTTTCAGGAGCGGGCCCCGCACAGATACGCAGTATTTT; CDR3aa: CASRFRSGPRTDTQYF; j_gene: TRBJ2-3; d_gene: .; v_gene: TRBV27; abundance: .
CDR3nt: TGTGCCAGCAGTTACTCAGGGACTAGCGGGGGGAAGGAGTTCTTC; CDR3aa: CASSYSGTSGGKEFF; j_gene: TRBJ2-1; d_gene: TRBD2; v_gene: TRBV6-5; abundance: .
CDR3nt: TGTGCCAGCAGTCTTGGGACAGGGGAGAGAACTGAAGCTTTCTTT; CDR3aa: CASSLGTGERTEAFF; j_gene: TRBJ1-1; d_gene: TRBD1; v_gene: TRBV6-5; abundance: .
CDR3nt: TGTGCCAGCAGCGAAACAGAGTACCCTGGAAACACCATATATTTT; CDR3aa: CASSETEYPGNTIYF; j_gene: TRBJ1-3; d_gene: .; v_gene: TRBV9; abundance: .
CDR3nt: TGTGCCAGCAGCCTCTCCAGGGACACTGAAGCTTTCTTT; CDR3aa: CASSLSRDTEAFF; j_gene: TRBJ1-1; d_gene: .; v_gene: TRBV7-2; abundance: once
CDR3nt: TGTGCCAGCAGGAGGTGGGGAGACGAAAAACTGTTTTTT; CDR3aa: CASRRWGDEKLFF; j_gene: TRBJ1-4; d_gene: .; v_gene: TRBV5-6; abundance: .
CDR3nt: TGTGCCAGTAGTATTGAACTAATTTCGACCCTCACCGGGGAGCTGTTTTTT; CDR3aa: CASSIELISTLTGELFF; j_gene: TRBJ2-2; d_gene: .; v_gene: TRBV19; abundance: .
CDR3nt: TGTGCCAGCAGCCCGTCCGGGACTAGCGCAATCGGCGGTTTC; CDR3aa: CASSPSGTSAIGGF; j_gene: TRBJ2-7; d_gene: TRBD2; v_gene: TRBV9; abundance: .
CDR3nt: TGTGCCAGCAGTTACTCGACCAGGGGTCATCAGCCCCAGCATTTT; CDR3aa: CASSYSTRGHQPQHF; j_gene: TRBJ1-5; d_gene: .; v_gene: TRBV6-2/TRBV6-3; abundance: .
CDR3nt: TGTGCCAGCTGGCTAGCGGGAGGAAGGGAGCAGTTCTTC; CDR3aa: CASWLAGGREQFF; j_gene: TRBJ2-1; d_gene: TRBD2; v_gene: TRBV12-3/TRBV12-4; abundance: .
CDR3nt: TGTGCCACCGGGCAACGAGGCACAGATACGCAGTATTTT; CDR3aa: CATGQRGTDTQYF; j_gene: TRBJ2-3; d_gene: .; v_gene: TRBV24-1; abundance: .
CDR3nt: TGTGCCACCAGTGACCCCCGGACGGGAACCTACGAGCAGTACTTC; CDR3aa: CATSDPRTGTYEQYF; j_gene: TRBJ2-7; d_gene: .; v_gene: TRBV24-1; abundance: .
CDR3nt: TGTGCCAGCAGCCGTTTGTTGGGGGGACAGCAGTTCTTC; CDR3aa: CASSRLLGGQQFF; j_gene: TRBJ2-1; d_gene: .; v_gene: TRBV3-1/TRBV3-2; abundance: .
CDR3nt: TGCGCCAGCAGTGAGTTGACTAGCAGGAACACCGGGGAGCTGTTTTTT; CDR3aa: CASSELTSRNTGELFF; j_gene: TRBJ2-2; d_gene: TRBD2; v_gene: TRBV10-2; abundance: .
CDR3nt: TGTGCCAGCAGCGCCAGGACAGGGAGTCCCAATGGCTACACCTTC; CDR3aa: CASSARTGSPNGYTF; j_gene: TRBJ1-2; d_gene: TRBD1; v_gene: TRBV9; abundance: .
CDR3nt: TGCGCCAGCAGCTTCACTAGCGGGGGTAGCACAGATACGCAGTATTTT; CDR3aa: CASSFTSGGSTDTQYF; j_gene: TRBJ2-3; d_gene: TRBD2; v_gene: TRBV5-1; abundance: .
CDR3nt: TGTGCCAGCAGCCCTGGGACTTCGCAGTTCTTC; CDR3aa: CASSPGTSQFF; j_gene: TRBJ2-1; d_gene: .; v_gene: TRBV9; abundance: .
CDR3nt: TGCAGCGTTGTGCGGCTGATCAATGAGCAGTTCTTC; CDR3aa: CSVVRLINEQFF; j_gene: TRBJ2-1; d_gene: .; v_gene: TRBV29-1; abundance: .
CDR3nt: TGTGCCAGCAGGGACAGCGGCCGCGCTGAAGCTTTCTTT; CDR3aa: CASRDSGRAEAFF; j_gene: TRBJ1-1; d_gene: .; v_gene: TRBV2; abundance: few
CDR3nt: TGTGCCAGTAGTGTTGACGGGGGCACCGGGGAGCTGTTTTTT; CDR3aa: CASSVDGGTGELFF; j_gene: TRBJ2-2; d_gene: .; v_gene: TRBV19; abundance: .
CDR3nt: TGTGCCTGGAGTCGTGGCAGGGGGCGCAGGGTATACGAGCAGTACTTC; CDR3aa: CAWSRGRGRRVYEQYF; j_gene: TRBJ2-7; d_gene: TRBD1; v_gene: TRBV30; abundance: .
CDR3nt: TGTGCCAGCAGCTTTTCGACAGCCACCGGGGAGCTGTTTTTT; CDR3aa: CASSFSTATGELFF; j_gene: TRBJ2-2; d_gene: .; v_gene: TRBV11-3; abundance: .
CDR3nt: TGTGCCAGTATGGGGCCGTGGACAGGGAACTATGGCTACACCTTC; CDR3aa: CASMGPWTGNYGYTF; j_gene: TRBJ1-2; d_gene: TRBD1; v_gene: TRBV19; abundance: .
CDR3nt: TGTGCCAGCAGCAAAGGGGGGAGGGGCTTCTCCTACAATGAGCAGTTCTTC; CDR3aa: CASSKGGRGFSYNEQFF; j_gene: TRBJ2-1; d_gene: .; v_gene: TRBV21-1; abundance: .
CDR3nt: TGTGCCAGCAGCAGACTAGCGGGAGGGCAGAGCTCCTACGAGCAGTACTTC; CDR3aa: CASSRLAGGQSSYEQYF; j_gene: TRBJ2-7; d_gene: TRBD2; v_gene: TRBV9; abundance: .
CDR3nt: TGTGCCAGCAGCCGCCGTCCGGGACTAGCGGGAGACGAGCAGTTCTTC; CDR3aa: CASSRRPGLAGDEQFF; j_gene: TRBJ2-1; d_gene: TRBD2; v_gene: TRBV7-3; abundance: .
CDR3nt: TGCGCCAGCAGCTTGAGGGGACAGGGATTAGCTGAAGCTTTCTTT; CDR3aa: CASSLRGQGLAEAFF; j_gene: TRBJ1-1; d_gene: TRBD1; v_gene: TRBV5-1; abundance: .
CDR3nt: TGTGCCAGCAGCGGCCGGGACAGGGCTTCGGGCGAGCAGTACTTC; CDR3aa: CASSGRDRASGEQYF; j_gene: TRBJ2-7; d_gene: TRBD1; v_gene: TRBV3-1/TRBV3-2; abundance: .
CDR3nt: TGTGCCAGCAGTTTAAGGGGCCAAACCTCCTACGAGCAGTACTTC; CDR3aa: CASSLRGQTSYEQYF; j_gene: TRBJ2-7; d_gene: .; v_gene: TRBV27; abundance: .
CDR3nt: TGTGCCAGCAGTCAGGGTTACGAGCAGTACTTC; CDR3aa: CASSQGYEQYF; j_gene: TRBJ2-7; d_gene: .; v_gene: TRBV27; abundance: once
CDR3nt: TGTGCCAGCAGGCCACACGGACTAGCGGGGGGCCCTGGGCTAGATTTT; CDR3aa: CASRPHGLAGGPGLDF; j_gene: TRBJ2-3; d_gene: TRBD2; v_gene: TRBV3-1/TRBV3-2; abundance: .
CDR3nt: TGTGCCAGCAGCGGTAGCACAGATACGCAGTATTTT; CDR3aa: CASSGSTDTQYF; j_gene: TRBJ2-3; d_gene: .; v_gene: TRBV28; abundance: .
CDR3nt: TGTGCCATCAGTGAGTACAGGGGGCTAACCTCGGACACCGGGGAGCTGTTTTTT; CDR3aa: CAISEYRGLTSDTGELFF; j_gene: TRBJ2-2; d_gene: TRBD1; v_gene: TRBV10-3; abundance: few
CDR3nt: TGTGCCAGCAGCTTAGGACTAGCGCTAAATGAGCAGTTCTTC; CDR3aa: CASSLGLALNEQFF; j_gene: TRBJ2-1; d_gene: TRBD2; v_gene: TRBV11-1; abundance: once
CDR3nt: TGTGCCAGCAGTGGAGACAGGGACAACATTCAGTACTTC; CDR3aa: CASSGDRDNIQYF; j_gene: TRBJ2-4; d_gene: TRBD1; v_gene: TRBV2; abundance: .
CDR3nt: TGTGCCAGCAGCTCCACCAGGGGGCCGGGATCACCCCTCCACTTT; CDR3aa: CASSSTRGPGSPLHF; j_gene: TRBJ1-6; d_gene: TRBD1; v_gene: TRBV5-4; abundance: .
CDR3nt: TGTGCTAGTGGTTTGGTGCTGACAGGGGATCCCTCGATCGCAGATACGCAGTATTTT; CDR3aa: CASGLVLTGDPSIADTQYF; j_gene: TRBJ2-3; d_gene: TRBD1; v_gene: TRBV12-5; abundance: .
CDR3nt: TGTGCCAGCAGTTTAATGGCGGGGGGGCCTCCCGAGCAGTACTTC; CDR3aa: CASSLMAGGPPEQYF; j_gene: TRBJ2-7; d_gene: TRBD2; v_gene: TRBV27; abundance: .
CDR3nt: TGTGCCAGCAGCGTCCTTCCGGCCCAGCGAAGCCGCAATCAGCCCCAGCATTTT; CDR3aa: CASSVLPAQRSRNQPQHF; j_gene: TRBJ1-5; d_gene: .; v_gene: TRBV21-1; abundance: .
CDR3nt: TGTGCCAGCAGCCCAAATAGCGGACCGAACACCGGGGAGCTGTTTTTT; CDR3aa: CASSPNSGPNTGELFF; j_gene: TRBJ2-2; d_gene: .; v_gene: TRBV9; abundance: .
CDR3nt: TGTGCCAGCTCACCAACGGAGAATTCACCCCTCCACTTT; CDR3aa: CASSPTENSPLHF; j_gene: TRBJ1-6; d_gene: .; v_gene: TRBV18; abundance: .
CDR3nt: TGTGCCAGCAGCTTGGATGGGTTTTTAGCGGGAAACACCATATATTTT; CDR3aa: CASSLDGFLAGNTIYF; j_gene: TRBJ1-3; d_gene: .; v_gene: TRBV5-6; abundance: .